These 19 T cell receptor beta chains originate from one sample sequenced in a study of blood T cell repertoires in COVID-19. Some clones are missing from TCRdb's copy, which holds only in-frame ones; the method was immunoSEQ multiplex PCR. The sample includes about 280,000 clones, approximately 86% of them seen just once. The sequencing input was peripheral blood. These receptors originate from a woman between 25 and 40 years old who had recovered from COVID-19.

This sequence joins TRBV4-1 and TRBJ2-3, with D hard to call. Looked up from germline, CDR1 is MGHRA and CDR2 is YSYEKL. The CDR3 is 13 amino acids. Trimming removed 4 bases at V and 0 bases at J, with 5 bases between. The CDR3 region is CASSPQSTDTQYF. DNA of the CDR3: TGCGCCAGCAGCCCCCAGAGCACAGATACGCAGTATTTT.

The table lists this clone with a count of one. CDR3 residues: CASSFGRETGEQYF. The DNA of the CDR3 is TGTGCCAGCAGCTTTGGGCGGGAAACGGGGGAGCAGTACTTC. This chain joins TRBV5-6 and TRBJ2-7; a weak D match, TRBD2 (6 bases). Germline CDR1 is SGHDT and CDR2 is YYEEEE. The CDR3 is 14 residues long. V dropped 2 bases and J dropped 7 bases, with 16 bases sitting between them.

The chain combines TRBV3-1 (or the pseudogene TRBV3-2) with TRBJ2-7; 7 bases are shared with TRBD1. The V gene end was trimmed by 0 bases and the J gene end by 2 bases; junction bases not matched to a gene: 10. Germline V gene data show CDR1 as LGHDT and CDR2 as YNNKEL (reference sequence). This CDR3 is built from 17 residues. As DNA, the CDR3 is TGTGCCAGCAGCCAAGAGCGGACAGGACGCCAGGCCTACGAGCAGTACTTC. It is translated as CASSQERTGRQAYEQYF.

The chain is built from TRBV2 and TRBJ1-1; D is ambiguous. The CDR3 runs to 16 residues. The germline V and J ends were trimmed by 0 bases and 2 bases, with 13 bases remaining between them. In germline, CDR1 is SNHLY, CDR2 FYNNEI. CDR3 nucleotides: TGTGCCAGCAGTGAAGCGCGATTTGGAGTAAACACTGAAGCTTTCTTT. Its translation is CASSEARFGVNTEAFF. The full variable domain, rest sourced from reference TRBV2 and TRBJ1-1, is EPEVTQTPSHQVTQMGQEVILRCVPISNHLYFYWYRQILGQKVEFLVSFYNNEISEKSEIFDDQFSVERPDGSNFTLKIRSTKLEDSAMYFCASSEARFGVNTEAFFGQGTRLTVV.

The CDR3 DNA sequence: TGTGCCAGCAGCCCGACAGGGGACTCGAACTATGGCTACACCTTC. Its protein product is CASSPTGDSNYGYTF. The J gene is TRBJ1-2, the V gene TRBV7-6; 8 bases line up with TRBD1. With V trimmed by 5 bases and J by 2 bases, 7 bases remained unmatched. The CDR3 has 15 residues. Germline V lookup: CDR1 SGHVS, CDR2 FNYEAQ.

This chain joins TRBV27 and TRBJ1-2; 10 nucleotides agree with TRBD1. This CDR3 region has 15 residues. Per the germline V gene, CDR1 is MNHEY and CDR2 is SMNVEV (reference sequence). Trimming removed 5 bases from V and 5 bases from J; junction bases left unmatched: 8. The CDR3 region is CASSDDRGRLYGYTF. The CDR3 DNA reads TGTGCCAGCAGTGATGACAGGGGGCGCTTGTATGGCTACACCTTC.

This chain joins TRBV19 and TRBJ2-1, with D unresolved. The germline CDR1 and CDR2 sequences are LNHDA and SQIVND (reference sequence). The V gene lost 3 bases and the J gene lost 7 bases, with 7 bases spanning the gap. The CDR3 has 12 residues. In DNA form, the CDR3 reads TGTGCCAGTAGTATGTTAGCTAATGAGCAGTTCTTC. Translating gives CASSMLANEQFF.

The CDR3 loop is CASREGSAAQFF. DNA of the CDR3: TGTGCCAGCAGGGAGGGGTCGGCAGCGCAGTTCTTC. This chain uses TRBV6-5 with TRBJ2-1, with a possible D match to TRBD2 (6 bases). Per germline, CDR1 MNHEY and CDR2 SVGAGI. This CDR3 is 12 amino acids long. The V end lost 6 bases, the J end lost 12 bases, and 15 bases lay between the germline ends.

The CDR3 DNA reads as TGCAGCGTCAGGAGGACGAACACTGAAGCTTTCTTT. Translating gives CSVRRTNTEAFF. The chain carries TRBV29-1 and TRBJ1-1; D call uncertain. The CDR3 is 12 amino acids. Germline CDR1 reads SQVTM; CDR2 reads ANQGSEA. The germline V and J ends were trimmed by 6 bases and 1 base, with 9 bases remaining between them.

CDR3 in amino acids: CASRIQGGGIQYF. DNA for the CDR3: TGTGCCAGCAGGATCCAGGGCGGGGGCATTCAGTACTTC. The chain recombines TRBV6-5 with TRBJ2-4, with 7 bases that match TRBD2. The J segment lost 9 bases and the V segment lost 6 bases, leaving 8 bases of the junction unmatched. The CDR3 loop spans 13 amino acids. Germline CDR1 is MNHEY and CDR2 is SVGAGI.

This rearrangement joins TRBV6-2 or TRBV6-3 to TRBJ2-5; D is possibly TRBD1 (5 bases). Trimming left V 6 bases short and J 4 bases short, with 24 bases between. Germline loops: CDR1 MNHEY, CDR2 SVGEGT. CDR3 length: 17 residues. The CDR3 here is CASSRSWSGARSETQYF. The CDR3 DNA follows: TGTGCCAGCAGCCGGTCTTGGAGTGGGGCCCGGTCAGAGACCCAGTACTTC.

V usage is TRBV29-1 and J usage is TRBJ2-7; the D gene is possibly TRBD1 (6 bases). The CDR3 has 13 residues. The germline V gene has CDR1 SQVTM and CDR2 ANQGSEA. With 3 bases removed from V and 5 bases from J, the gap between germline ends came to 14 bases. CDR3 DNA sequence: TGCAGCGTTGATCCTTACGGGACAAACGAGCAGTACTTC. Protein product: CSVDPYGTNEQYF.

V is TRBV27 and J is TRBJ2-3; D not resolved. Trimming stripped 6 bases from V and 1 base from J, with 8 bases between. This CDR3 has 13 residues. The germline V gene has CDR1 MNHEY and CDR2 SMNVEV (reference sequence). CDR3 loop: CASRLAGTDTQYF. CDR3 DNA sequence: TGTGCCAGCAGGTTGGCGGGCACAGATACGCAGTATTTT.

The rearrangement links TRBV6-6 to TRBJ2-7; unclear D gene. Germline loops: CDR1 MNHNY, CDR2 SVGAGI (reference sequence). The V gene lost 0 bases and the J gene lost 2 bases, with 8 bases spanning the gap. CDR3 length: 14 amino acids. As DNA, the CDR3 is TGTGCCAGCAGTTACTCTCCCCAGACCTACGAGCAGTACTTC. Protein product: CASSYSPQTYEQYF.

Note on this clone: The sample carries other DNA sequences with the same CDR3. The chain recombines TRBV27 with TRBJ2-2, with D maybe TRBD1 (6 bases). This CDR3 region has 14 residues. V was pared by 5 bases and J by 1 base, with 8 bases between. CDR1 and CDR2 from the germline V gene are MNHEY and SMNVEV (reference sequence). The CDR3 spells CASSRGQNTGELFF. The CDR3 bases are TGTGCCAGCAGTAGGGGACAGAACACCGGGGAGCTGTTTTTT.

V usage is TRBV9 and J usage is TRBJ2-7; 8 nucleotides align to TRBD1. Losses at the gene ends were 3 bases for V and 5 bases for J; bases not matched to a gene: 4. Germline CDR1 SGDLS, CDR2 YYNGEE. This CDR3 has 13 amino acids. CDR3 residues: CASSARTGNEQYF. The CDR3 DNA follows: TGTGCCAGCAGCGCCCGGACAGGGAACGAGCAGTACTTC.

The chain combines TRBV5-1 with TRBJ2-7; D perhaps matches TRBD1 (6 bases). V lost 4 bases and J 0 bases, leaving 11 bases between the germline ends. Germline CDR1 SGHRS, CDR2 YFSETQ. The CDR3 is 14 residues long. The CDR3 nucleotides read TGCGCCAGCAGCCCTGGACAGAGCTCCTACGAGCAGTACTTC. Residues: CASSPGQSSYEQYF.

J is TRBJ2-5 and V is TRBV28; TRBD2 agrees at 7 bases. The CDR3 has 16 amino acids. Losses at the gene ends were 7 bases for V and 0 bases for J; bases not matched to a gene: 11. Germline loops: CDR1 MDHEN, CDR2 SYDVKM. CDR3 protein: CASIPLGRRDQETQYF. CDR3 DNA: TGTGCCAGCATCCCACTCGGGAGGCGGGACCAAGAGACCCAGTACTTC.

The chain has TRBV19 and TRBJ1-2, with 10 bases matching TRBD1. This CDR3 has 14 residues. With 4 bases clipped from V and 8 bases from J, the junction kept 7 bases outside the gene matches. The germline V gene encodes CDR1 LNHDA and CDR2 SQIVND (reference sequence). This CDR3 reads CASSRDRGARGYTF. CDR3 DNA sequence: TGTGCCAGTAGTAGGGACAGGGGCGCAAGAGGCTACACCTTC.